This T cell receptor beta chain originates from a study of blood T cell repertoires in COVID-19. Assay: immunoSEQ multiplex PCR; the TCRdb copy retains only in-frame clones and omits some. The table shows approximately 300,000 clones, with about nine tenths occurring only once. CDR1 SGHTA and CDR2 FQGNSA come from the germline V gene. The junction had 5 bases not matched to a gene; V was cut back by 5 bases and J by 7 bases. The CDR3 is 14 amino acids. The sequencing sample was made of peripheral blood. J is TRBJ2-1 and V is TRBV7-2; 10 bases align to TRBD1. The clonotype comes from a woman in her twenties or thirties with COVID-19, enrolled during active disease. This chain's CDR3 is CASSPGQGMNEQFF. CDR3 bases: TGTGCCAGCAGCCCGGGACAGGGGATGAATGAGCAGTTCTTC.